What follows describes a single TCR beta chain. Its antigen is currently unknown. These data belong to a study of T-cell memory formation after mild COVID-19. As for the study in general: Across donors, TCR clusters were largely donor specific.

General observations from the study: Clones contracting day 15 to 85 were balanced CD4/CD8; later expanders leaned CD4+. A subset of responding clones appeared in pre-infection memory, suggesting cross-reactive memory joined.

UMIs and sample barcodes were carried by the TCR alpha and TCR beta cDNA libraries that 5'RACE produced using constant-segment primers. MiXCR, applied by TCRdb to the 5' RACE reads, yields one record per CDR3 protein. Of just over 150,000 distinct CDR3 sequences detected, 30% to 35% appear once; the ten largest clones hold around 12%. The CDR3 sequence is 13 residues long. Germline V lookup: CDR1 SGHVS, CDR2 FQNEAQ. V was clipped by 3 bases and J by 1 base, with 7 bases between them. Sequenced material: PBMCs or a T cell subset sorted from them (not recorded which). The chain joins TRBV7-8 to TRBJ2-7; D might be TRBD2 (6 bases). This receptor was taken from an adult woman who had mild COVID-19 (a few samples of this study predate the infection). Cell type and time point are not known. The CDR3 DNA follows: TGTGCCAGCAGCTTTCGGGAGTCCTACGAGCAGTACTTC. Encoded protein: CASSFRESYEQYF.